A selection of T cell receptor beta chains follows, all from one sample in a study of cytomegalovirus exposure and HLA in healthy donors. Sequenced by immunoSEQ multiplex PCR; TCRdb stores in-frame clones only, minus some. Of tens of thousands of clones listed, more than 55% are singletons. Material for sequencing was PBMCs. These receptors were taken from a boy younger than 18 in good health and CMV-seropositive. Each CDR3 is given with its conserved first and last residue. D genes are given only for firm matches. The size of a clone is reported for some rows only, either as once, few or many, or as a class for expanded clones.

>TRBV6-1|NA|TRBJ1-3|NA
CASSLVLFSGNTIYF
TGTGCCAGCAGCCTCGTTCTTTTCTCTGGAAACACCATATATTTT
>TRBV19|NA|TRBJ1-2|NA
CASSIGQPDYGYPF
TGTGCCAGTAGTATCGGTCAACCAGACTATGGCTACCCCTTC
>TRBV29-1|NA|TRBJ2-7|NA
CSVGEYYEQYF
TGCAGCGTTGGGGAGTACTACGAGCAGTACTTC
>TRBV7-2|NA|TRBJ1-1|NA
CASSPGTSNAEAFF
TGTGCCAGCAGCCCCGGGACATCGAACGCTGAAGCTTTCTTT
>TRBV23-1|NA|TRBJ1-3|TRBD1
CASSHQGVCSGNTIYF
TGCGCCAGCAGTCACCAGGGGGTGTGCTCTGGAAACACCATATATTTT
>TRBV6-5|NA|TRBJ2-7|TRBD1
CASSNRGGEQYF
TGTGCCAGCAGTAACAGGGGTGGCGAGCAGTACTTC
>TRBV29-1|NA|TRBJ2-1|TRBD1
CSAGGGTDEQFF
TGCAGCGCAGGGGGCGGAACGGATGAGCAGTTCTTC
>TRBV6-5|NA|TRBJ1-1|NA
CASSYSAGEGNTEAFF
TGTGCCAGCAGTTACTCGGCAGGGGAAGGGAACACTGAAGCTTTCTTT
>TRBV5-1|NA|TRBJ1-4|TRBD1
CASSKMTGFDEKLFF
TGCGCCAGCAGCAAAATGACAGGGTTCGATGAAAAACTGTTTTTT
>TRBV28|NA|TRBJ1-4|NA
CASSTDRPEKLFF
TGTGCCAGCAGCACCGACAGGCCCGAAAAACTGTTTTTT
>TRBV2|once|TRBJ2-7|NA
CASRGTNLSYEQYF
TGTGCCAGCCGTGGGACAAATCTCTCCTACGAGCAGTACTTC
>TRBV27|NA|TRBJ2-7|TRBD2
CASSIAGGPYEQYF
TGTGCCAGCAGTATAGCGGGGGGGCCCTACGAGCAGTACTTC
>TRBV7-2|NA|TRBJ2-3|NA
CASSTSMGTDTQYF
TGTGCCAGCAGCACAAGTATGGGCACAGATACGCAGTATTTT
>TRBV15|NA|TRBJ2-7|TRBD1
CATSRETGGYEQYF
TGTGCCACCAGCAGAGAGACAGGGGGCTACGAGCAGTACTTC
>TRBV6-5|few|TRBJ2-5|NA
CASSKLGIETQYF
TGTGCCAGCAGTAAACTAGGTATCGAGACCCAGTACTTC
>TRBV15|NA|TRBJ1-1|NA
CATSGGYRNTEAFF
TGTGCCACCAGCGGAGGGTATAGGAACACTGAAGCTTTCTTT
>TRBV5-1|few|TRBJ2-2|NA
CASSLVASAGELFF
TGCGCCAGCAGCTTGGTGGCTAGCGCCGGGGAGCTGTTTTTT
>TRBV6-5|NA|TRBJ2-1|TRBD2
CASSYSNSGSSEQFF
TGTGCCAGCAGTTACTCGAATAGCGGGAGTTCCGAGCAGTTCTTC
>TRBV5-1|few|TRBJ2-2|NA
CASSWAQASITGELFF
TGCGCCAGCAGCTGGGCCCAGGCGTCCATCACCGGGGAGCTGTTTTTT
>TRBV6-5|few|TRBJ2-7|NA
CASSNSSASYEQYF
TGTGCCAGCAGCAACTCTAGCGCCTCCTACGAGCAGTACTTC
>TRBV4-3|NA|TRBJ1-2|TRBD1
CASSQDRQGYYGYPF
TGCGCCAGCAGCCAAGACCGACAGGGTTACTATGGCTACCCCTTC
>TRBV5-1|few|TRBJ2-7|TRBD1
CASSDSPSGTGKTYEQYF
TGCGCCAGCAGCGATTCGCCCTCCGGGACAGGGAAAACCTACGAGCAGTACTTC
>TRBV7-6|few|TRBJ2-2|TRBD2
CASSPGLAGTGELFF
TGTGCCAGCAGCCCCGGACTAGCGGGCACCGGGGAGCTGTTTTTT
>TRBV19|NA|TRBJ2-2|TRBD1
CASSIQQGANGELFF
TGTGCCAGTAGTATACAACAGGGGGCGAACGGGGAGCTGTTTTTT
>TRBV25-1|once|TRBJ1-2|NA
CASSGLRRGGYPF
TGTGCCAGCAGTGGTCTTAGGCGCGGTGGCTACCCCTTC
>TRBV7-3|NA|TRBJ2-7|TRBD1
CASSSTGGYEQYF
TGTGCCAGCAGCTCGACAGGGGGCTACGAGCAGTACTTC
>TRBV19|NA|TRBJ2-5|TRBD1
CASSPGQGPMAQYF
TGTGCCAGTAGCCCCGGACAGGGGCCCATGGCCCAGTACTTC
>TRBV5-8|NA|TRBJ2-7|TRBD1
CASSLGAGGSYEQYF
TGTGCCAGCAGCTTGGGGGCAGGGGGCAGTTACGAGCAGTACTTC
>TRBV9|NA|TRBJ2-2|NA
CASSVVSGGELFF
TGTGCCAGCAGCGTAGTATCCGGGGGGGAGCTGTTTTTT
>TRBV19|NA|TRBJ1-1|NA
CASSITDHLNTEAFF
TGTGCCAGTAGTATAACAGACCACTTGAACACTGAAGCTTTCTTT
>TRBV4-3|once|TRBJ2-1|TRBD1
CASSRKTGVVYHEQFF
TGCGCCAGCAGCCGAAAAACAGGGGTAGTTTACCATGAGCAGTTCTTC
>TRBV7-9|NA|TRBJ2-2|TRBD1
CASSVDRVSGELFF
TGTGCCAGCAGCGTTGACAGGGTCTCCGGGGAGCTGTTTTTT
>TRBV25-1|NA|TRBJ2-4|TRBD1
CATGDSNIQYF
TGTGCCACCGGGGACAGTAACATTCAGTACTTC
>TRBV18|few|TRBJ2-5|NA
CASSPRAGKETQYF
TGTGCCAGCTCACCAAGGGCGGGCAAGGAGACCCAGTACTTC
>TRBV2|few|TRBJ1-1|NA
CASTWDASGRTEAFF
TGTGCCAGCACCTGGGACGCCTCGGGGAGGACTGAAGCTTTCTTT
>TRBV7-9|NA|TRBJ2-2|TRBD2
CASSFPTSGKGELFF
TGTGCCAGCAGCTTCCCGACTAGCGGGAAGGGGGAGCTGTTTTTT
>TRBV6-5|few|TRBJ2-1|TRBD2
CASSPWTSEYNEQFF
TGTGCCAGCAGTCCCTGGACTAGCGAGTACAATGAGCAGTTCTTC
>TRBV5-6|NA|TRBJ1-2|TRBD1
CASSLVTGGYYGYTF
TGTGCCAGCAGCTTGGTAACAGGGGGGTACTATGGCTACACCTTC
>TRBV19|NA|TRBJ2-1|TRBD2
CASSTRTSGGVTYNEQFF
TGTGCCAGTAGCACCCGGACTAGCGGGGGGGTGACCTACAATGAGCAGTTCTTC
>TRBV4-3|once|TRBJ1-2|NA
CASSQDRGGNYGYTF
TGCGCCAGCAGCCAAGATAGGGGGGGGAACTATGGCTACACCTTC
>TRBV6-1|NA|TRBJ2-2|NA
CASSVTDTGELFF
TGTGCCAGCTCGGTAACGGACACCGGGGAGCTGTTTTTT
>TRBV5-1|few|TRBJ2-7|NA
CASSAGKQVTTYEQYF
TGCGCCAGCAGCGCGGGGAAACAGGTTACCACCTACGAGCAGTACTTC
>TRBV2|NA|TRBJ2-3|NA
CASSEGRRDTDTQYF
TGTGCCAGCAGTGAAGGGCGGCGCGACACAGATACGCAGTATTTT
>TRBV19|NA|TRBJ2-7|TRBD1
CASSVGTGGSYEQYF
TGTGCCAGTAGTGTCGGGACAGGGGGCTCCTACGAGCAGTACTTC
>TRBV9|NA|TRBJ2-1|TRBD2
CASSVLAGNYNEQFF
TGTGCCAGCAGCGTCCTAGCGGGGAACTACAATGAGCAGTTCTTC